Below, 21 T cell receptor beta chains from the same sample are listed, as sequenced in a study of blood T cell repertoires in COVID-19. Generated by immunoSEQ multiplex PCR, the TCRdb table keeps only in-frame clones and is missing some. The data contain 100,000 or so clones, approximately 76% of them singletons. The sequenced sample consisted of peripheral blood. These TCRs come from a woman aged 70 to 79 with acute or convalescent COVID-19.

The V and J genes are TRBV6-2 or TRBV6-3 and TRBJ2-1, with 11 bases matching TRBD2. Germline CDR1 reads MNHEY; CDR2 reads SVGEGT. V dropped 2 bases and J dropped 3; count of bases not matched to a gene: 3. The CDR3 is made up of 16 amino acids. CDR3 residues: CASSYALAGGYNEQFF. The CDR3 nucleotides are TGTGCCAGCAGTTACGCTCTAGCGGGGGGCTACAATGAGCAGTTCTTC.

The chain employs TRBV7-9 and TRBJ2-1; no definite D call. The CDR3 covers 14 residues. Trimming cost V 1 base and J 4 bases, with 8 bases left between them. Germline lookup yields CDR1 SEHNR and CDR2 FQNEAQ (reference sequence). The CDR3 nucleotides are TGTGCCAGCAGCTTAGTAGGCGGATACAATGAGCAGTTCTTC. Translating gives CASSLVGGYNEQFF.

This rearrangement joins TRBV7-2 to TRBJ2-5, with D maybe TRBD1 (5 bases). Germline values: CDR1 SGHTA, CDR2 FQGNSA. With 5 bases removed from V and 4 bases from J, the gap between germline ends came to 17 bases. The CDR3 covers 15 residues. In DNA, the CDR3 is TGTGCCAGCAGCCCATCCACAGGAATACGAGAGACCCAGTACTTC. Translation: CASSPSTGIRETQYF.

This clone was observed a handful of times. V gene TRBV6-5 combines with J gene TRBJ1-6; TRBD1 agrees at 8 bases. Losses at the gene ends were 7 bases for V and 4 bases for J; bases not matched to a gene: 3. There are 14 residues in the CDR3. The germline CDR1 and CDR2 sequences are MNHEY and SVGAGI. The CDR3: CASITGGYNSPLHF. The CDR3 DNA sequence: TGTGCCAGCATAACAGGGGGTTATAATTCACCCCTCCACTTT.

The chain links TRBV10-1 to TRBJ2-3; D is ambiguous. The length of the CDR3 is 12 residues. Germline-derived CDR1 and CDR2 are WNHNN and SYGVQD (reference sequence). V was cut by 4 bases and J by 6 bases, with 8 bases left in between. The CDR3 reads CASSGSRDTQYF. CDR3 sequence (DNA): TGCGCCAGCAGTGGATCTAGGGATACGCAGTATTTT.

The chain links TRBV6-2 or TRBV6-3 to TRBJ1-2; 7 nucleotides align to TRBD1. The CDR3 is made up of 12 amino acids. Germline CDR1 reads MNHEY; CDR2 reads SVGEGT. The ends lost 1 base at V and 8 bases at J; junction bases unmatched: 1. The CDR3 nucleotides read TGTGCCAGCAGTTACTACAGGGGAGGCTACACCTTC. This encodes CASSYYRGGYTF.

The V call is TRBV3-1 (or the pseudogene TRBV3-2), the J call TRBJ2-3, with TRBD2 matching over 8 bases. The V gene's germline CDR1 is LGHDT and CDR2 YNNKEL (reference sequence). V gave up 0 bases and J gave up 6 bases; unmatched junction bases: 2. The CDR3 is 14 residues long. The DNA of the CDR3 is TGTGCCAGCAGCCAAGAACCTAGCGGGGATACGCAGTATTTT. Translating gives CASSQEPSGDTQYF.

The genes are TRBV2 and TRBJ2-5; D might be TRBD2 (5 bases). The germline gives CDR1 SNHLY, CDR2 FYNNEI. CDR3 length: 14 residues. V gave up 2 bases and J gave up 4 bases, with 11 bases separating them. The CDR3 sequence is CASSETTLGETQYF. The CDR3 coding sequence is TGTGCCAGCAGTGAAACTACACTAGGAGAGACCCAGTACTTC. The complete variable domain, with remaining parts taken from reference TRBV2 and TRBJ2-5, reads EPEVTQTPSHQVTQMGQEVILRCVPISNHLYFYWYRQILGQKVEFLVSFYNNEISEKSEIFDDQFSVERPDGSNFTLKIRSTKLEDSAMYFCASSETTLGETQYFGPGTRLLVL.

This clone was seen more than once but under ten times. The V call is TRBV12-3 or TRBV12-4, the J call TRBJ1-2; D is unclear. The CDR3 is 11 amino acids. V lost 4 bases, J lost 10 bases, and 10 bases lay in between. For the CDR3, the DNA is TGTGCCAGCAGTTCAGGATACGTCTACACCTTC. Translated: CASSSGYVYTF.

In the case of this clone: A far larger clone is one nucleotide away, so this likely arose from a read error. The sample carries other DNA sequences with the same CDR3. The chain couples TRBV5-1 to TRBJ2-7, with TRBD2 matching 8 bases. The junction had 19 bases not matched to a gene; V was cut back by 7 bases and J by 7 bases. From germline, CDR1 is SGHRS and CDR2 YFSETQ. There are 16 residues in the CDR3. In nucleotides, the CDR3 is TGCGCCAGCTTGAGCGGTCGGGGGGGCCGGGGGGGGGAGCAGTACTTC. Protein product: CASLSGRGGRGGEQYF.

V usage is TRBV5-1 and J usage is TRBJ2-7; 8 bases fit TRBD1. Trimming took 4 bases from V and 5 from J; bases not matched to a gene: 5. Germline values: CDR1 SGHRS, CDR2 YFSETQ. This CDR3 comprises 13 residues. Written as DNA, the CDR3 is TGCGCCAGCAGCAGGACAGGGTACGACGAGCAGTACTTC. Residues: CASSRTGYDEQYF. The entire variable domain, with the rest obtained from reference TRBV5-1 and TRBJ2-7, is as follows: KAGVTQTPRYLIKTRGQQVTLSCSPISGHRSVSWYQQTPGQGLQFLFEYFSETQRNKGNFPGRFSGRQFSNSRSEMNVSTLELGDSALYLCASSRTGYDEQYFGPGTRLTVT.

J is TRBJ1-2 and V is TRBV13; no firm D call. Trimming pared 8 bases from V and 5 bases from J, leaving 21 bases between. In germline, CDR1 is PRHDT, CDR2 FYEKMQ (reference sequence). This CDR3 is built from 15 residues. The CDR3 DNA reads TGTGCCAGCGGCCTAAGGACTTTGGCCAATTATGGCTACACCTTC. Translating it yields CASGLRTLANYGYTF.

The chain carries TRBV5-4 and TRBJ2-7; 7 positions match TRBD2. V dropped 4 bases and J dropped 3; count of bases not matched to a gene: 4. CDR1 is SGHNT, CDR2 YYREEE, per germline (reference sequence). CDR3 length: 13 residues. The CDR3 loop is CASSRREGYEQYF. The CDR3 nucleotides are TGTGCCAGCAGCCGGAGGGAGGGCTACGAGCAGTACTTC.

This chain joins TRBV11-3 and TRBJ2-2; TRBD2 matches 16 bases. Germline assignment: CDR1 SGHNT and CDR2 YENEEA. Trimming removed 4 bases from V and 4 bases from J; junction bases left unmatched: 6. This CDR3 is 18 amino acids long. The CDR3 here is CASSSGLAGGPGTGELFF. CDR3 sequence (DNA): TGTGCCAGCAGCTCGGGACTAGCGGGGGGGCCTGGCACCGGGGAGCTGTTTTTT.

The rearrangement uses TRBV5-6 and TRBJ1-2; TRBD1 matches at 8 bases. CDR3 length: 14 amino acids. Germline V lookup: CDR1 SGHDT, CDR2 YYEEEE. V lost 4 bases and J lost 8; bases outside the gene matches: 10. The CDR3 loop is CASSLGQGTGGYTF. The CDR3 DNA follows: TGTGCCAGCAGCCTAGGACAGGGAACGGGCGGCTACACCTTC.

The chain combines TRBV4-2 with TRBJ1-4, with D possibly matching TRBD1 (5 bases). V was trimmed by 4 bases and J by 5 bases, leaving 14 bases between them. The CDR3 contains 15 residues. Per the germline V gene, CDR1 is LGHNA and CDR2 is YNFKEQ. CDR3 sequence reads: CASSPGGGKNEKLFF. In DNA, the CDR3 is TGTGCCAGCAGCCCCGGGGGGGGAAAAAATGAAAAACTGTTTTTT.

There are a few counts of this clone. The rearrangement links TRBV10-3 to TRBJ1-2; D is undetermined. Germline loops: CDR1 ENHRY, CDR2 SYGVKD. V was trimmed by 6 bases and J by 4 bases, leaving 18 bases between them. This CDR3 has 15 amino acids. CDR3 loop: CAISPDPAGIYGYTF. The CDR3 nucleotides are TGTGCCATCAGCCCCGACCCAGCGGGAATCTATGGCTACACCTTC.

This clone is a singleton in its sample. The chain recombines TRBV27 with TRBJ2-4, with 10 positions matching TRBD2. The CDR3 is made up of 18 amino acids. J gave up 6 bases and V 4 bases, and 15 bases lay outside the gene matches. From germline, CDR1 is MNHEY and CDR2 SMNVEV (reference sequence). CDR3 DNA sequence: TGTGCCAGCAGTTCCCTAAGAGGTACTAGCGGGATAGGAAACATTCAGTACTTC. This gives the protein CASSSLRGTSGIGNIQYF.

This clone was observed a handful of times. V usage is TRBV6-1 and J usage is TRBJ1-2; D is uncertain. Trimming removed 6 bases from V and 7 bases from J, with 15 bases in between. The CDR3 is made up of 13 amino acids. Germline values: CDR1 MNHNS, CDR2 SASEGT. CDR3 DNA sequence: TGTGCCAGCAGCCACGGAGGGCGGAGTGGCTACACCTTC. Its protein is CASSHGGRSGYTF.

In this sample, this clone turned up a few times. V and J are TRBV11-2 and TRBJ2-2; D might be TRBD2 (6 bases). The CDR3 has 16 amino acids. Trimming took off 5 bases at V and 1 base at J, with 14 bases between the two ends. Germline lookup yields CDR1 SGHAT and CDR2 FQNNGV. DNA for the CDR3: TGTGCCAGCAGCAGGGACTCGCCCATGAACACCGGGGAGCTGTTTTTT. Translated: CASSRDSPMNTGELFF.

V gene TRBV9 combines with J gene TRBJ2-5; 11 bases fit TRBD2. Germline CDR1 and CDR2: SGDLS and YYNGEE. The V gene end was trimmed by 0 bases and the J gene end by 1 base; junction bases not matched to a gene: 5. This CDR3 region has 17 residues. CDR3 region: CASSVGGTSGGQETQYF. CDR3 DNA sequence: TGTGCCAGCAGCGTAGGGGGAACTAGCGGGGGCCAAGAGACCCAGTACTTC.